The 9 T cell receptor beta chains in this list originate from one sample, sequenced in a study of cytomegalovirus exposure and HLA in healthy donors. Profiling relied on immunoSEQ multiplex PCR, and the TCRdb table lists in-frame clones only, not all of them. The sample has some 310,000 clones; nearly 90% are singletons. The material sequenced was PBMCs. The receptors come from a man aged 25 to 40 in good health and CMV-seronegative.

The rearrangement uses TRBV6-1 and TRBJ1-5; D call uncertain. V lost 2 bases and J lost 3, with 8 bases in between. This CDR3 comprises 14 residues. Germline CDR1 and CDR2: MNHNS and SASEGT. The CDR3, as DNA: TGTGCCAGCAGTGAATTAGCCCCCAATCAGCCCCAGCATTTT. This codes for CASSELAPNQPQHF.

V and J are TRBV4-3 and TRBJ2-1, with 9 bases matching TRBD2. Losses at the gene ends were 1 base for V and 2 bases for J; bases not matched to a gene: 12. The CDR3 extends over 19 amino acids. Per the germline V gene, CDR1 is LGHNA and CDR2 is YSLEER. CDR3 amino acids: CASSQGYLAGPGTYNEQFF. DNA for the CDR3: TGCGCCAGCAGCCAAGGCTATCTAGCGGGGCCAGGCACCTACAATGAGCAGTTCTTC.

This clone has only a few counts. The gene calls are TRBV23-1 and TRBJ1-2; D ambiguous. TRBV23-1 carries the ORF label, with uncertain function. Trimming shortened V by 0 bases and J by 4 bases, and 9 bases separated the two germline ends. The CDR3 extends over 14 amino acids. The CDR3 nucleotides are TGCGCCAGCAGTCAATCCTGGCCAGTCTATGGCTACACCTTC. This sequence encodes CASSQSWPVYGYTF.

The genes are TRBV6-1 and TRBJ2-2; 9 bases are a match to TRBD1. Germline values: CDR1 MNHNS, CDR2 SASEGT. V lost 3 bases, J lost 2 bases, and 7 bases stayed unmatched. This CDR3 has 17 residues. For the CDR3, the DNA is TGTGCCAGCAGTGACGTTCCGGGACAGGGAAACACCGGGGAGCTGTTTTTT. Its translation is CASSDVPGQGNTGELFF.

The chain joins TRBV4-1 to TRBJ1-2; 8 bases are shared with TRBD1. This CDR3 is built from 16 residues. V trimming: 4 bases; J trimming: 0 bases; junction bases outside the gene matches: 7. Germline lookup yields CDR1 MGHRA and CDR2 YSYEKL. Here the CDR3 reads CASSPRDRYTNYGYTF. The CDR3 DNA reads TGCGCCAGCAGCCCGCGGGACAGGTATACTAACTATGGCTACACCTTC.

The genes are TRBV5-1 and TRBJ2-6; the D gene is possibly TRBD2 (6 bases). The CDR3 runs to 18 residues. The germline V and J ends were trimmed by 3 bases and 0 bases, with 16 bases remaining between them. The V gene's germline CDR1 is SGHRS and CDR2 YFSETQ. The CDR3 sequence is CASSWSGGTSSGANVLTF. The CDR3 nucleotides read TGCGCCAGCAGCTGGTCCGGGGGTACGAGCTCTGGGGCCAACGTCCTGACTTTC.

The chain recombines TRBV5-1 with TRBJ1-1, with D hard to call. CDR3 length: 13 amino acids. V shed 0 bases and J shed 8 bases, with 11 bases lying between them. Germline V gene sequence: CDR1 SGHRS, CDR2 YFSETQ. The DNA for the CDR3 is TGCGCCAGCAGCTTGGCCGGCGGGTCCGAAGCTTTCTTT. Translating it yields CASSLAGGSEAFF.

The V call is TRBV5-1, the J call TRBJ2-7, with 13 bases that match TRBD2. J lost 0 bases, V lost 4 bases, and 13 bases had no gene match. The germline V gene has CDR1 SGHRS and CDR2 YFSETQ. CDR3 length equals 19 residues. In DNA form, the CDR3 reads TGCGCCAGCAGCACGACCGGGACTAGCGGGGATCCGAGCTCCTACGAGCAGTACTTC. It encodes CASSTTGTSGDPSSYEQYF.

The CDR3 nucleotides read TGTGCCAGCAGTGAGAGACTAGCGGGGGCAAATGGACGAGAGACCCAGTACTTC. Translating it yields CASSERLAGANGRETQYF. The rearrangement joins TRBV2 to TRBJ2-5, with 12 bases lining up with TRBD2. CDR1 SNHLY and CDR2 FYNNEI come from the germline V gene. Trimming removed 3 bases from V and 4 bases from J; junction bases left unmatched: 12. The CDR3 runs to 18 residues.